This T cell receptor (beta chain) was documented in a study of CD8 T cells in ankylosing spondylitis. Study-level results: Earlier studies detected some motif variants in reactive arthritis synovial fluid and blood.

Making use of molecular barcodes, quantitative 5'-RACE generated TCR beta libraries. Using its own MiXCR run on the 5' RACE reads, TCRdb lists one record per CDR3 protein. The sample contains roughly 250,000 distinct CDR3 sequences, 8% to 9.5% of which appear only once. Ten or more counts support this clonotype. Its antigen remains unknown. V was shortened by 2 bases and J by 6 bases, with 9 bases between the two germline ends. This CDR3 comprises 12 residues. Germline CDR1 reads SGDLS; CDR2 reads YYNGEE. The V call is TRBV9, the J call TRBJ2-7; no reliable D call. This clonotype was sampled from a male donor with ankylosing spondylitis or in good health (not recorded which). The sample taken for sequencing was blood, either unsorted or a sorted T cell fraction (not recorded which). CDR3 in amino acids: CASSVAPSEQYF. CDR3 nucleotides: TGTGCCAGCAGCGTTGCTCCTAGCGAGCAGTACTTC. Complete variable domain (other parts from reference TRBV9 and TRBJ2-7): DSGVTQTPKHLITATGQRVTLRCSPRSGDLSVYWYQQSLDQGLQFLIQYYNGEERAKGNILERFSAQQFPDLHSELNLSSLELGDSALYFCASSVAPSEQYFGPGTRLTVT.